The rows below give T cell receptor beta chains drawn from one sample of a study of yellow fever vaccine responses in identical twins. TCRdb passed the RT-PCR reads through MiXCR, listing each CDR3 protein once. In the table there are roughly 800 distinct CDR3 sequences, 81% of which are singletons. This specimen consisted of T cells from blood (PBMCs), unsorted or a sorted subset (not recorded which), obtained before or after yellow fever vaccination (not recorded which). Receptor source: a female donor who received the yellow fever vaccine. Both conserved end residues are part of each CDR3. D genes are given only for firm matches. Some rows have no size entry. The others give once, few or many, or a class for an expanded clone.

abundance	d_gene	v_gene	j_gene	CDR3aa	CDR3nt
NA	NA	TRBV11-1	TRBJ2-7	CASSGGHEQYF	TGTGCCAGCAGTGGGGGACACGAGCAGTACTTC
NA	NA	TRBV15	TRBJ1-4	CATSRGPTGGRDEKLFF	TGTGCCACCAGCAGAGGCCCCACCGGGGGGCGCGATGAAAAACTGTTTTTT
NA	NA	TRBV4-2	TRBJ1-1	CASSPSPNTEAFF	TGTGCCAGCAGCCCGAGTCCCAACACTGAAGCTTTCTTT
NA	NA	TRBV15	TRBJ1-1	CATSRGVTGTEAFF	TGTGCCACCAGCAGAGGGGTGACCGGCACTGAAGCTTTCTTT
large	TRBD1	TRBV6-5	TRBJ1-2	CASSYRRQGVNYGYTF	TGTGCCAGCAGTTACAGGAGGCAGGGGGTGAACTATGGCTACACCTTC
NA	NA	TRBV30	TRBJ1-1	CAWQQRQAFF	TGTGCCTGGCAACAGAGGCAAGCTTTCTTT
once	TRBD2	TRBV4-3	TRBJ2-3	CASSQVGGADTQYF	TGCGCCAGCAGCCAAGTCGGGGGGGCAGATACGCAGTATTTT
NA	TRBD1	TRBV3-1	TRBJ2-1	CASSLGQPNEQFF	TGTGCCAGCAGCCTGGGACAGCCCAATGAGCAGTTCTTC
NA	NA	TRBV2	TRBJ2-1	CASSLGGINEQFF	TGTGCCAGCTCACTAGGGGGAATCAATGAGCAGTTCTTC
NA	NA	TRBV4-1	TRBJ1-4	CASSQTLAEKLFF	TGCGCCAGCAGCCAGACCCTGGCCGAAAAACTGTTTTTT
NA	TRBD1	TRBV10-3	TRBJ2-2	CAISEFTGGDTGELFF	TGTGCCATCAGTGAGTTTACAGGGGGCGATACCGGGGAGCTGTTTTTT
NA	NA	TRBV20-1	TRBJ2-1	CSARAHQPYNEQFF	TGCAGTGCTAGAGCCCATCAACCCTACAATGAGCAGTTCTTC
hyperexpanded	NA	TRBV15	TRBJ1-1	CAIGAGNTEAFF	TGTGCCATCGGAGCCGGGAACACTGAAGCTTTCTTT
NA	NA	TRBV11-2	TRBJ2-5	CASSLWRQETQYF	TGTGCCAGCAGCTTATGGAGACAAGAGACCCAGTACTTC
NA	TRBD1	TRBV4-1	TRBJ1-6	CASSRPGQGNSPLHF	TGCGCCAGCAGCCGACCGGGACAGGGAAATTCACCCCTCCACTTT